Given below is one TCR beta chain in context. Other DNA sequences of this sample code for an identical CDR3. The authors extracted RNA and reverse transcribed it into cDNA as the sequencing template. The method was immunoSEQ multiplex PCR; TCRdb's version includes in-frame clones alone and lacks a portion of them. The table has under 300,000 clones, 45% to 70% seen once; the top ten hold 0.8% to 1%. CDR1 and CDR2 (germline): SGHRS, YFSETQ. The CDR3 is 13 residues long. Losses at the gene ends were 2 bases for V and 3 bases for J; bases not matched to a gene: 1. This record comes from a study of CD8+ T cells in alopecia areata. Treatment in this sample: oral pan-JAK inhibitor, 5-10 mg twice daily.

J is TRBJ2-5 and V is TRBV5-1, with 7 positions matching TRBD1. The sequence was obtained from a human donor with alopecia areata. The sample consisted of CD4+ T cells sorted from blood, taken around week 54, from a patient treated with tofacitinib. CDR3 protein: CASSFDREETQYF. The DNA of the CDR3 is TGCGCCAGCAGCTTTGACAGGGAAGAGACCCAGTACTTC. Variable domain in full (rest from reference TRBV5-1 and TRBJ2-5): KAGVTQTPRYLIKTRGQQVTLSCSPISGHRSVSWYQQTPGQGLQFLFEYFSETQRNKGNFPGRFSGRQFSNSRSEMNVSTLELGDSALYLCASSFDREETQYFGPGTRLLVL.